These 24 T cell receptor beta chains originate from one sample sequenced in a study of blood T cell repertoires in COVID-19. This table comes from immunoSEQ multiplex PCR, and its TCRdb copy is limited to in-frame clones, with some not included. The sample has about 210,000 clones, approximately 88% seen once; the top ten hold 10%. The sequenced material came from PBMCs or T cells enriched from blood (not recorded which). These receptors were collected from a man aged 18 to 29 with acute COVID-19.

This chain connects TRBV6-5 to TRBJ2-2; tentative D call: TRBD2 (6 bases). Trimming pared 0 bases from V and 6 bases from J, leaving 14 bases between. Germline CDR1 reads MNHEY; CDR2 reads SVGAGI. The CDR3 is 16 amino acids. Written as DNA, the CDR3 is TGTGCCAGCAGTTACTCGAGTGGAGGGTTGGCCGGGGAGCTGTTTTTT. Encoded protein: CASSYSSGGLAGELFF.

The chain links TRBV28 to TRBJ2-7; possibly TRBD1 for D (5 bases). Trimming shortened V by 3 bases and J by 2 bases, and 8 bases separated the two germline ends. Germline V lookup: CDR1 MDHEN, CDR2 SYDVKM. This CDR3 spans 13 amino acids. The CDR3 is CASSFGHTYEQYF. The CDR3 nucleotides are TGTGCCAGCAGTTTCGGACACACCTACGAGCAGTACTTC. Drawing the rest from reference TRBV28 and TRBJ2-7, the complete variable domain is DVKVTQSSRYLVKRTGEKVFLECVQDMDHENMFWYRQDPGLGLRLIYFSYDVKMKEKGDIPEGYSVSREKKERFSLILESASTNQTSMYLCASSFGHTYEQYFGPGTRLTVT.

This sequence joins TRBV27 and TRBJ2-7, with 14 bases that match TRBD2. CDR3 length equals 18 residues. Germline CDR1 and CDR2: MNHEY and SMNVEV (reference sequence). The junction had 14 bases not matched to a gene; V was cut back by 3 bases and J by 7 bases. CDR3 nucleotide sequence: TGTGCCAGCAGTTTCAGCAGGAACGGACTAGCGGGAGGCCAGGAGCAGTACTTC. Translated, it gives CASSFSRNGLAGGQEQYF.

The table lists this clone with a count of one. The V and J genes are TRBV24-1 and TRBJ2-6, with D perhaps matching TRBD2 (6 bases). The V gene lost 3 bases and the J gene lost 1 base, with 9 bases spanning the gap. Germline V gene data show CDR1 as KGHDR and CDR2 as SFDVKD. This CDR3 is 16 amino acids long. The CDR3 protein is CATSDGGNSGANVLTF. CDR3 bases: TGTGCCACCAGTGATGGGGGGAATTCTGGGGCCAACGTCCTGACTTTC.

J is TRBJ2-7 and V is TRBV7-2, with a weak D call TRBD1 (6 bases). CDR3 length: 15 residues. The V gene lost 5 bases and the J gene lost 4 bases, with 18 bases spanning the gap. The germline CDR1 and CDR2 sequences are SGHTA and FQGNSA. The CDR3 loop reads CASSHQVQGGYEQYF. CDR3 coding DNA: TGTGCCAGCAGCCATCAGGTACAGGGTGGGTACGAGCAGTACTTC.

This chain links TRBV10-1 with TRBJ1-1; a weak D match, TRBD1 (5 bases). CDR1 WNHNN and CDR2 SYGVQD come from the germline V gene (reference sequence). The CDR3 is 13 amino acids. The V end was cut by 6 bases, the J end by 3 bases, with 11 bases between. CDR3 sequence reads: CASSARGDTEAFF. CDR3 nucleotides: TGCGCCAGCAGCGCTCGGGGGGACACTGAAGCTTTCTTT.

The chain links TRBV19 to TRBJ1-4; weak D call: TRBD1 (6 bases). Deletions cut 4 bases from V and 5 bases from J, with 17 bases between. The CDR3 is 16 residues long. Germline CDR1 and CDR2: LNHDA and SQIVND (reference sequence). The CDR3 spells CASSTLWTDKNEKLFF. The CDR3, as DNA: TGTGCCAGTAGTACCCTGTGGACAGATAAAAATGAAAAACTGTTTTTT.

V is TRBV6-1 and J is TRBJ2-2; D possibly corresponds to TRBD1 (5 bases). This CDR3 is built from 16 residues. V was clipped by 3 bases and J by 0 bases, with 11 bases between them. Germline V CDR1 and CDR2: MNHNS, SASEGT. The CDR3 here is CASSDRQTSNTGELFF. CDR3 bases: TGTGCCAGCAGTGACAGACAGACCTCGAACACCGGGGAGCTGTTTTTT.

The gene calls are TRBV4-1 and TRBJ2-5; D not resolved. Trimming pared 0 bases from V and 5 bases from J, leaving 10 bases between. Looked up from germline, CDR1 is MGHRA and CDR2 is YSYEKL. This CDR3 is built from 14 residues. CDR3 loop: CASSQDPYRETQYF. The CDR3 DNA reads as TGCGCCAGCAGCCAAGACCCCTACCGGGAGACCCAGTACTTC.

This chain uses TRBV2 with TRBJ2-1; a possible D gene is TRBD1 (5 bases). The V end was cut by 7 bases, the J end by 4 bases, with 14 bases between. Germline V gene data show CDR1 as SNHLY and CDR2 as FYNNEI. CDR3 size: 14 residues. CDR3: CASKGKRGYNEQFF. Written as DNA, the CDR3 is TGTGCCAGCAAGGGTAAAAGGGGTTACAATGAGCAGTTCTTC.

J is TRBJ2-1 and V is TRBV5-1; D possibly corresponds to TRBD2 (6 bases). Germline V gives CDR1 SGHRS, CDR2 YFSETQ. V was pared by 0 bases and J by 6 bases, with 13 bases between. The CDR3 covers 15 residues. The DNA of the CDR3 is TGCGCCAGCAGCTTGGCCCCGGGAGTCCGCAATGAGCAGTTCTTC. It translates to CASSLAPGVRNEQFF.

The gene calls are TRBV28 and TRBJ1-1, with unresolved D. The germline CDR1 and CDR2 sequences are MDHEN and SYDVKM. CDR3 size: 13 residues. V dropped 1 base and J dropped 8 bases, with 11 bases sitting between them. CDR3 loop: CASSLYPGTEAFF. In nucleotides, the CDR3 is TGTGCCAGCAGTTTATACCCGGGTACCGAAGCTTTCTTT.

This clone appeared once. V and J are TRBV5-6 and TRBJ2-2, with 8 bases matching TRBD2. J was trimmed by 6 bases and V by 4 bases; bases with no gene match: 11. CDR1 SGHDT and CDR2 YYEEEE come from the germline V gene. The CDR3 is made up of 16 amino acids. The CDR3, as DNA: TGTGCCAGCAGCCGCGGGTCTACCGGGAGGGCCGGGGAGCTGTTTTTT. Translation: CASSRGSTGRAGELFF.

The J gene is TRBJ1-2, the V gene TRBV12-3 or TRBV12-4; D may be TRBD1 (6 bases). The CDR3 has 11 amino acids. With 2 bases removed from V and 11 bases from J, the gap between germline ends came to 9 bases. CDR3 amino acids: CASSLNGQYTF. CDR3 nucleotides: TGTGCCAGCAGTTTAAACGGACAGTACACCTTC.

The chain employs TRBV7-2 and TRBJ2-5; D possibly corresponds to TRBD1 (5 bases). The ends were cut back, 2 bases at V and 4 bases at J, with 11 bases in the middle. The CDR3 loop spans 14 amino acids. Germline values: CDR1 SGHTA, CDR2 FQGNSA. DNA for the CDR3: TGTGCCAGCAGCTTAATCCTGGGGCTAGAGACCCAGTACTTC. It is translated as CASSLILGLETQYF.

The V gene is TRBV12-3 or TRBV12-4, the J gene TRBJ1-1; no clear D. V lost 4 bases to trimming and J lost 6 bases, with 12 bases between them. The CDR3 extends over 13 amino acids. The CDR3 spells CASSSTMAPEAFF. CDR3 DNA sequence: TGTGCCAGCAGTTCAACGATGGCCCCTGAAGCTTTCTTT.

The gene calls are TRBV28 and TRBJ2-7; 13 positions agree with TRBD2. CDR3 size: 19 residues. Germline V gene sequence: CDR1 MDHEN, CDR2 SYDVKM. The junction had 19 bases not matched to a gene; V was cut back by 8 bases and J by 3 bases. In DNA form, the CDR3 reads TGTGCCAGCGGCCCACCCGGGACTAGCGGGATTCAGCACCGCTACGAGCAGTACTTC. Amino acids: CASGPPGTSGIQHRYEQYF.

CDR3 residues: CALQGANEKLFF. As DNA, the CDR3 is TGTGCCTTACAGGGAGCTAATGAAAAACTGTTTTTT. The V call is TRBV30, the J call TRBJ1-4; weak D call: TRBD1 (6 bases). V shed 7 bases and J shed 3 bases, with 9 bases lying between them. The CDR3 is made up of 12 amino acids. Germline values: CDR1 GTSNPN, CDR2 SVGIG (reference sequence).

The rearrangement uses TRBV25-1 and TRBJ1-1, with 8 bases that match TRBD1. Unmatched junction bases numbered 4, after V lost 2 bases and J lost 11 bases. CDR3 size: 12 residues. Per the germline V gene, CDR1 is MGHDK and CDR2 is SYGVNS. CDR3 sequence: CASSEGRGPAFF. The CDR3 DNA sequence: TGTGCCAGCAGTGAAGGCAGGGGGCCTGCTTTCTTT.

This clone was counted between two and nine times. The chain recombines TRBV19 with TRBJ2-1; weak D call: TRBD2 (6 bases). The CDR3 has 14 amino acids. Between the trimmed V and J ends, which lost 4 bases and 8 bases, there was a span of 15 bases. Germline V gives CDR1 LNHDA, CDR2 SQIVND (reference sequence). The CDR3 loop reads CASSTSGLGDEQFF. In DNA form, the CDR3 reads TGTGCCAGTAGTACAAGCGGGCTGGGAGATGAGCAGTTCTTC.

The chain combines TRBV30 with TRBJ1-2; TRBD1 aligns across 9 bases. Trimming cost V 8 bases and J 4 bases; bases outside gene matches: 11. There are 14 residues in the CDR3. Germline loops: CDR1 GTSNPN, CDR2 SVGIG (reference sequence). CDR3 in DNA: TGTGCCCGGCACGATTGGGACAGGGTCTATGGCTACACCTTC. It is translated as CARHDWDRVYGYTF.

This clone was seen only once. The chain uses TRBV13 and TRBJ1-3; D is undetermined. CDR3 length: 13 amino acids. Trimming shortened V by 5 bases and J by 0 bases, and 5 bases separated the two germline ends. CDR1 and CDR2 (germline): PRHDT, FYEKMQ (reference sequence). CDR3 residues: CASSHNSGNTIYF. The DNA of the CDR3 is TGTGCCAGCAGCCACAACTCTGGAAACACCATATATTTT.

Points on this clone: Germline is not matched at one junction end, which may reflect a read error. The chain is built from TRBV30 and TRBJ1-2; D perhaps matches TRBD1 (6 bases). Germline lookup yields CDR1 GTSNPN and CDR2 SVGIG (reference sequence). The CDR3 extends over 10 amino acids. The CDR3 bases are TGTGCCTGGATTCAGGGGCAAACCCTCTTC. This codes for CAWIQGQTLF.

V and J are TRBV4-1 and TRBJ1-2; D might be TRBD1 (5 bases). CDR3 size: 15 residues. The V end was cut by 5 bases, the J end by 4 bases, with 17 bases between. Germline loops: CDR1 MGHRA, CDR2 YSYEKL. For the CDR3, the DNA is TGCGCCAGCAGCGAAATAGAAACGGGGGGCTATGGCTACACCTTC. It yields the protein CASSEIETGGYGYTF.